The 5 T cell receptor beta chains reported below all come from one sample, sequenced in a study of blood T cell repertoires in COVID-19. TCRdb keeps only in-frame clones here, not all; method: immunoSEQ multiplex PCR. This sample yields approximately 250,000 clones, of which roughly 81% are seen a single time; approximately 0.89% belongs to the top ten. The source material was peripheral blood. The source is a man aged 35 to 55 with acute or convalescent COVID-19.

The chain links TRBV4-2 to TRBJ2-1; 11 bases align to TRBD2. This CDR3 region has 16 residues. Unmatched junction bases numbered 8, after V lost 4 bases and J lost 6 bases. Germline V gene lookup returns CDR1 LGHNA and CDR2 YNFKEQ. The DNA of the CDR3 is TGTGCCAGCAGCCCCCTGACTAGCGGGGCCTTCAATGAGCAGTTCTTC. Its translation is CASSPLTSGAFNEQFF.

This CDR3 reads CASSFCSPGTRPYGYTF. The CDR3 nucleotides read TGTGCCAGCAGCTTCTGCTCCCCCGGGACAAGACCCTATGGCTACACCTTC. V usage is TRBV21-1 and J usage is TRBJ1-2; the table's D call, TRBD1, was not checked against the DNA. TRBV21-1 has pseudogene status. CDR3 length: 17 residues.

The chain joins TRBV5-4 to TRBJ2-2; D remains unclear. This CDR3 contains 16 residues. V lost 4 bases, J lost 1 base, and 14 bases lay in between. The germline V gene encodes CDR1 SGHNT and CDR2 YYREEE (reference sequence). The CDR3 protein is CASSRKEPGNTGELFF. CDR3 bases: TGTGCCAGCAGCCGGAAGGAACCAGGGAACACCGGGGAGCTGTTTTTT.

This clone occurred a few times. In DNA form, the CDR3 reads TGTGCCAGCAGCTTAATGCAACAGGGCTATGGCTACACCTTC. It yields the protein CASSLMQQGYGYTF. The chain combines TRBV11-2 with TRBJ1-2; D might be TRBD1 (6 bases). The germline V gene has CDR1 SGHAT and CDR2 FQNNGV. V lost 2 bases to trimming and J lost 4 bases, with 11 bases between them. The CDR3 totals 14 residues.

The genes are TRBV19 and TRBJ2-5; TRBD1 matches 9 bases. This CDR3 is 16 amino acids long. V lost 4 bases and J lost 4; bases outside the gene matches: 10. Germline V CDR1 and CDR2: LNHDA, SQIVND (reference sequence). The CDR3 sequence: CASSKERTGERETQYF. CDR3 nucleotide sequence: TGTGCCAGTAGTAAAGAACGGACAGGGGAACGAGAGACCCAGTACTTC.